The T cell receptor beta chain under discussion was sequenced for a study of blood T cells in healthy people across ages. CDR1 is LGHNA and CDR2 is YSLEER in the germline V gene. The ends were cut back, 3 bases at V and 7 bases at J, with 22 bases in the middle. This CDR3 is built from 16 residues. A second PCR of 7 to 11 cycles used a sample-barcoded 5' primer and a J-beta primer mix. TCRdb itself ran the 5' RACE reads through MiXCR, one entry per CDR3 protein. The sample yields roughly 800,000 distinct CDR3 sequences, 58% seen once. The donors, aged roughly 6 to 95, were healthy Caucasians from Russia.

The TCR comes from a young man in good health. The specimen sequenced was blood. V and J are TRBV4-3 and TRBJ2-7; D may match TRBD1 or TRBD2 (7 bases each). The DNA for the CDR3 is TGCGCCAGCAGCCAGGGAGGGGGCACTAGCTTCAATGAGCAGTACTTC. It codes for CASSQGGGTSFNEQYF.